This T cell receptor beta chain was sequenced for a study of blood T cell repertoires in COVID-19. Source study methods: Amplification of reference gene primers provided the estimated nucleated cell counts. Only in-frame clones appear in the TCRdb table, and some are missing; sequencing was by immunoSEQ multiplex PCR. From that table come the V and J calls and clone size; the DNA was used to work out D and trimming. The sample includes 200,000 to 300,000 clones, around 80% of them seen just once. Looked up from germline, CDR1 is LNHDA and CDR2 is SQIVND (reference sequence). The CDR3 is made up of 15 amino acids. Trimming left V 6 bases short and J 6 bases short, with 15 bases between.

The specimen was peripheral blood. The origin of this receptor is a man in his forties who had recovered from COVID-19. The chain carries TRBV19 and TRBJ1-6; possibly TRBD1 for D (5 bases). CDR3 region: CASSPPAGRNSPLHF. Here the CDR3 DNA reads TGTGCCAGTAGCCCCCCGGCAGGGCGTAATTCACCCCTCCACTTT.